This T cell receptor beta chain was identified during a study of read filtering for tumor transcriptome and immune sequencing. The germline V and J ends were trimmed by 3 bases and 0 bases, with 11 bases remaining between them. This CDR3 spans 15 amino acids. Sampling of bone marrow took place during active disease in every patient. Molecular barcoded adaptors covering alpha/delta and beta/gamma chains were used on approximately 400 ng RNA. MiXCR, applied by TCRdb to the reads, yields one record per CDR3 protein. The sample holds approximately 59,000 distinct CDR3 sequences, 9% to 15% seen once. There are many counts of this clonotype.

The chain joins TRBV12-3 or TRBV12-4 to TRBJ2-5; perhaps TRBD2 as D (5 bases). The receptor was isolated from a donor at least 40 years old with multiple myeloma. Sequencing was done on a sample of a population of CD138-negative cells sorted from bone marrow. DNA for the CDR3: TGTGCCAGCAGTTTGGGAGATAGGAACCAAGAGACCCAGTACTTC. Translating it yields CASSLGDRNQETQYF.